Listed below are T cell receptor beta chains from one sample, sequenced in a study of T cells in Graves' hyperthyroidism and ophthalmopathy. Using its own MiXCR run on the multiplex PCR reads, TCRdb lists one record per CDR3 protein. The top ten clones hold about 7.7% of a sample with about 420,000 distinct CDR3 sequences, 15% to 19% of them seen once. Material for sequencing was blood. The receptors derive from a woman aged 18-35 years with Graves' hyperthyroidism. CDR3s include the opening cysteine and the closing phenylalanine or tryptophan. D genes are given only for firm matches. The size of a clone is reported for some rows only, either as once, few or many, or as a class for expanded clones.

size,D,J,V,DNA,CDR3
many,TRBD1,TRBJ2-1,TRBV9,TGTGCCAGCAGCGTTAGACAGGGGGCGTCCTACAATGAGCAGTTCTTC,CASSVRQGASYNEQFF
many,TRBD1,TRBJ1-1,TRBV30,TGTGCCTGGCAGACAGGGCGGAACACTGAAGCTTTCTTT,CAWQTGRNTEAFF
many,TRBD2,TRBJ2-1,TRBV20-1,TGCAGTGCTAGTCGGGGGGGGGACAACTACAATGAGCAGTTCTTC,CSASRGGDNYNEQFF
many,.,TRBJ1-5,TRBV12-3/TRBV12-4,TGTGCCAGCAGTTTACGCAGGGAGGGCAATCAGCCCCAGCATTTT,CASSLRREGNQPQHF
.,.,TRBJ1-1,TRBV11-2,TGTGCCAGCAGCTGGGACCTACGTGCCGCTGAAGCTTTCTTT,CASSWDLRAAEAFF
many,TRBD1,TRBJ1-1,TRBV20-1,TGCAGTGCTACAATCGGGACAGGGGGTGTGAACACTGAAGCTTTCTTT,CSATIGTGGVNTEAFF
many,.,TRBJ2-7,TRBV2,TGTGCCAGCGGGGGTTGGGGTTACGAGCAGTACTTC,CASGGWGYEQYF
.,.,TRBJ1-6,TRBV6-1,TGTGCCAGCAGTTATTTTGGCCAAACGGCCCGTTCACCCCTCCACTTT,CASSYFGQTARSPLHF
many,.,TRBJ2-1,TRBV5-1,TGCGCCAGCAGCCCCTACTCGGACAATGAGCAGTTCTTC,CASSPYSDNEQFF
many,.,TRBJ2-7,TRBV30,TGTGCCTGGAGTATAGGAGCCTACGATACGCAGTACTTC,CAWSIGAYDTQYF
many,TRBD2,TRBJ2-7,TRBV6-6,TGTGCCAGCAGTTACTCGACTAGCGGGGAGCAGTACTTC,CASSYSTSGEQYF
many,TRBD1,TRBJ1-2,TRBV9,TGTGCCAGCAGCGTGGGACAGGGGGCGCTTGGCTACACCTTC,CASSVGQGALGYTF
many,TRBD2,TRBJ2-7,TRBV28,TGTGCCAGCAGCATAGCGGGGCGAGCCTACGAGCAGTACTTC,CASSIAGRAYEQYF
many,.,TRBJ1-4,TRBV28,TGTGCCACCCGTCGACAGCCCTATGAAAAACTGTTTTTT,CATRRQPYEKLFF
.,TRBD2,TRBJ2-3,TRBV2,TGTGCCAGCAGTGAGCCCCTCAAACTAGCGGGGGCCACAGATACGCAGTATTTT,CASSEPLKLAGATDTQYF
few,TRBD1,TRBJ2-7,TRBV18,TGTGCCAGCTCACCAACGGACAGGGCTGGCAGCGAGCAGTACTTC,CASSPTDRAGSEQYF
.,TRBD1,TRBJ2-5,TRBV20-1,TGCAGTGCTAGAGCCGGGACAGGGGCGGAGACCCAGTACTTC,CSARAGTGAETQYF
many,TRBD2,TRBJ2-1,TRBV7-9,TGTGCCAGCAGCTCGAACCGGACTAGCGGACTCAATGAGCAGTTCTTC,CASSSNRTSGLNEQFF
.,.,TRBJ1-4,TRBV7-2,TGTGCCAGCAGCTATAAGGGGGGGGACGAAAAACTGTTTTTT,CASSYKGGDEKLFF
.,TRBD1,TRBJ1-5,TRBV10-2,TGCGCCAGCAAGGATACAGGGGGCACGCCCCAGCATTTT,CASKDTGGTPQHF
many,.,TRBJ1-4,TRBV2,TGTGCCAGCAGTGCCAGACAGGACCGAAATGAAAAACTGTTTTTT,CASSARQDRNEKLFF
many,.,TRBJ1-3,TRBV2,TGTGCCAGCAGTAATCCGGGGAGCTCTGGAAACACCATATATTTT,CASSNPGSSGNTIYF
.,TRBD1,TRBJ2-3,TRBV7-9,TGTGCCAGCTCAGGGGGTCATACGCAGTATTTT,CASSGGHTQYF
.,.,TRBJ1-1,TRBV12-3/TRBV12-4,TGTGCCAGCAGCCAGACAGTTAAAAACACTGAAGCTTTCTTT,CASSQTVKNTEAFF
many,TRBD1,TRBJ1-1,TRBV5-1,TGCGCCAGCCAACAGGGGAGCGGGAACACTGAAGCTTTCTTT,CASQQGSGNTEAFF
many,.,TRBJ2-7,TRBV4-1,TGCGCCAGCAGCTACCGCGGGCAGGGGCTATACGAGCAGTACTTC,CASSYRGQGLYEQYF
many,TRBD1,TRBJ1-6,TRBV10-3,TGTGCCACAGGACAGGGGGACGAAAATTCACCCCTCCACTTT,CATGQGDENSPLHF
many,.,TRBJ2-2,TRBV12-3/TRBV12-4,TGTGCCAGCAGTGTAAACCCGGTCGGGGAGCTGTTTTTT,CASSVNPVGELFF
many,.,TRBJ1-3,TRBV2,TGTGCCAGCAGTGATCAGGGTACGAAAGCTGGAAACACCATATATTTT,CASSDQGTKAGNTIYF
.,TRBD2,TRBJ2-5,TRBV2,TGTGCCAGCGGTCGGCTAGCGGGCAATAAAGAGACCCAGTACTTC,CASGRLAGNKETQYF
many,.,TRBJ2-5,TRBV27,TGTGCCAGCAGTTTATCGGGCGCAGGGACCCTAATCCGAGACCAGTACTTC,CASSLSGAGTLIRDQYF
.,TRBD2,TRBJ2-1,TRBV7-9,TGTGCCAGCGGTTACGTAGCGGCGGGGGGACCCTACAATGAGCAGTTCTTC,CASGYVAAGGPYNEQFF
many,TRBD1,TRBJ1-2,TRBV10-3,TGTGCCATCAGTGGGACAGGGGGCGATGGCTACACCTTC,CAISGTGGDGYTF
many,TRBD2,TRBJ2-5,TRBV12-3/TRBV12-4,TGTGCCAGCAGTTTACTCACTAGCGGGAGAGAGACCCAGTACTTC,CASSLLTSGRETQYF
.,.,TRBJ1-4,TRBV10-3,TGTGCCATCAGTGACGAGCGAACTAATGAAGAACTGTTTTTT,CAISDERTNEELFF
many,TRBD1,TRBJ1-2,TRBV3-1,TGTGCCAGCAGCCAAGGGCAGGGGGCCGATGGCTACACCTTC,CASSQGQGADGYTF
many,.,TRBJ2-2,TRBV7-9,TGTGCCAGCAGCCAACTACGCAGCAGGACCGGTACCGGGGAGCTGTTTTTT,CASSQLRSRTGTGELFF
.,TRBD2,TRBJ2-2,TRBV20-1,TGCAGTGCTAGAGAGGCGGGGGGCGCGAACACCGGGGAGCTGTTTTTT,CSAREAGGANTGELFF
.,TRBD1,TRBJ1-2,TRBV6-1,TGTGCCAGCAGCCCAGACAGGGGCCATTTGTATGGCTACACCTTC,CASSPDRGHLYGYTF
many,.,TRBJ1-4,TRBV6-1,TGTGCCAGCCAACAGACTGCAACTAATGAAAAACTGTTTTTT,CASQQTATNEKLFF
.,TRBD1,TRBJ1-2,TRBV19,TGTGCCAGTAGTGTCCGGACAGGGAATAACTATGGCTACACCTTC,CASSVRTGNNYGYTF
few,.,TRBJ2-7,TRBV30,TGTGCCTGGAGTGTAAACGGCTACAAGCAGTACTTC,CAWSVNGYKQYF
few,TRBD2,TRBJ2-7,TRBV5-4,TGTGCCAGCAGCCAAATCTCTAGCGGGAGCTCCTACGAGCAGTACTTC,CASSQISSGSSYEQYF
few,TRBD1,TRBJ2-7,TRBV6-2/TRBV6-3,TGTGCCAGCAGTTACTCGACCCGGGACAGCCCCTACGAGCAGTACTTC,CASSYSTRDSPYEQYF
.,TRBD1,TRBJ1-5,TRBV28,TGTGCCAGCAGCCTCCCAGGGGGAGGCAATCAGCCCCAGCATTTT,CASSLPGGGNQPQHF
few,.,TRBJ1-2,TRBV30,TGTGCCTGGAGACCTCCGGGGAAGTATGGCTACACCTTC,CAWRPPGKYGYTF
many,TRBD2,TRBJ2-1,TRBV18,TGTGCCAGCTCACCGACTAGCGGGAGGCTCTACAATGAGCAGTTCTTC,CASSPTSGRLYNEQFF
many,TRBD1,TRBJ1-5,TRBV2,TGTGCCAGCAGACAGGGGGCCGGTCAGCCCCAGCATTTT,CASRQGAGQPQHF